Listed below are T cell receptor beta chains from one sample, sequenced in a study of patients and donors after allogeneic stem cell transplantation. TCRdb re-called the RT-PCR reads through MiXCR, storing one row per CDR3 protein. Of about a million distinct CDR3 sequences in the sample, over 15% were seen once. Input material: blood, either unsorted or a sorted T cell fraction (not recorded which). All receptors derive from a human donor who was either an allogeneic HSCT recipient or a stem cell or donor lymphocyte infusion donor (not recorded which). It is not recorded whose cells these are; they may come from a transplant donor. Both conserved end residues are part of each CDR3. D genes are given only for firm matches. Clone size, where shown, is once, few, many, or a class for clones that have expanded.

clone_size j_call d_call v_call cdr3_nt cdr3_aa
once TRBJ2-7 TRBD2 TRBV29-1 TGCAGCGTTGAAGATCGTAGGGGAGGGAGCTCCTACGAGCAGTACTTC CSVEDRRGGSSYEQYF
few TRBJ1-2 - TRBV7-9 TGTGCCAGCAGCTCAACAGGAGTAGCTAACTATGGCTACACCTTC CASSSTGVANYGYTF
few TRBJ1-3 - TRBV10-3 TGTGCCATCAGCAGGACCTCCCTCTCTGGAAACACCATATATTTT CAISRTSLSGNTIYF
few TRBJ1-1 - TRBV2 TGTGCCAGCAGTGAAGTGGAGGGTGAAGCTTTCTTT CASSEVEGEAFF
- TRBJ2-1 - TRBV19 TGTGCCAGTAGTATCCGACTGCCACAAGGCAATGAGCAGTTCTTC CASSIRLPQGNEQFF
few TRBJ1-5 - TRBV6-1 TGTGCCAGCAGCCCATCCTTGGGGGGGGCTAGGAGCAATCAGCCCCAGCATTTT CASSPSLGGARSNQPQHF
- TRBJ1-1 - TRBV12-3/TRBV12-4 TGTGCCAGCAGTTTCGGAGCAGGGGTTGACACTGAAGCTTTCTTT CASSFGAGVDTEAFF
- TRBJ2-2 - TRBV5-1 TGCGCCAGCAGCTTGTATCCCGGTACACCCGGGGAGCTGTTTTTT CASSLYPGTPGELFF
- TRBJ2-1 - TRBV6-1 TGTGCCAGCAGTGAAGCCGCGGGGTGGGCTCCGTTCTTC CASSEAAGWAPFF
few TRBJ2-7 - TRBV7-3 TGTGCCAGCAGCTTACAGCCTTCTCGCGGAGCCCCCTACGAGCAGTACTTC CASSLQPSRGAPYEQYF
- TRBJ2-6 TRBD1 TRBV12-3/TRBV12-4 TGTGCCAGCAGTTTTTTTACCGGGACAGGGAAACCGGGAGGGGCCAACGTCCTGACTTTC CASSFFTGTGKPGGANVLTF
few TRBJ2-3 - TRBV11-3 TGTGCCAGCAGCTTAAGTGGCGGGCCTCGGGATACGCAGTATTTT CASSLSGGPRDTQYF
few TRBJ2-7 TRBD1 TRBV7-2 TGTGCCAGCAGCACGGGACAGGGGATCACCTACGAGCAGTACTTC CASSTGQGITYEQYF
- TRBJ2-5 TRBD2 TRBV2 TGTGCCAGCAAGCGGGAAGGGACCCCCCAAGAGACCCAGTACTTC CASKREGTPQETQYF
- TRBJ2-5 - TRBV4-3 TGCGCCAGCAGCCAAGTAAATTGGCCTTCCGAGACCCAGTACTTC CASSQVNWPSETQYF
- TRBJ1-4 - TRBV5-5 TGTGCCAGCAGCTTGAATGGAAAGGGTGAAAAACTGTTTTTT CASSLNGKGEKLFF